The present entry profiles one T cell receptor beta chain with its context. Its antigen is currently unknown. Use of 60 Vbeta and 13 Jbeta primers characterized the PCR. TCRdb's table, derived via immunoSEQ multiplex PCR, lists solely in-frame clones and lacks some. The ten top clones account for approximately 2.9%, within a sample of roughly 70,000 clones. The entry originates in a study of cytomegalovirus exposure and HLA in healthy donors. Whole-study findings and limits: In a later analysis, HLA-associated beta chains showed higher expansion and lower generation probabilities than comparable chains.

Sequencing was done on a sample of PBMCs. This TCR was recovered from a man aged 35-49 years in good health and CMV-seronegative.

The CDR3 loop reads CASSPGRGLTEAFF. In DNA, the CDR3 is TGTGCCAGCAGTCCAGGAAGGGGGCTTACTGAAGCTTTCTTT. The chain has TRBV7-6 and TRBJ1-1, with 7 bases fitting TRBD1. From germline, CDR1 is SGHVS and CDR2 FNYEAQ. V lost 6 bases to trimming and J lost 5 bases; unmatched junction nucleotides: 9. CDR3 length equals 14 residues.